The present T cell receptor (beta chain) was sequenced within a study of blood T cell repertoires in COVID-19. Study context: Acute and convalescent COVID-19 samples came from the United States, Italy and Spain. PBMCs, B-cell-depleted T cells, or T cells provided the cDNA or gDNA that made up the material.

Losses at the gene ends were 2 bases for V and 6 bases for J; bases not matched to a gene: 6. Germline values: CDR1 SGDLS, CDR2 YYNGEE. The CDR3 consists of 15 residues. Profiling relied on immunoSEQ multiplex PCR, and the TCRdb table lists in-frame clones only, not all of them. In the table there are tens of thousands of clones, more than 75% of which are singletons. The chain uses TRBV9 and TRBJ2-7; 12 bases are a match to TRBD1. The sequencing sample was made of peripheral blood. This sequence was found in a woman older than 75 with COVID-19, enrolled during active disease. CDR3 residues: CASSVRRDRGREQYF. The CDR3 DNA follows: TGTGCCAGCAGCGTCCGTCGGGACAGGGGGCGCGAGCAGTACTTC.